The 2 T cell receptor beta chains listed next were all sequenced from one sample in a study of cytotoxic CD8 clonotypes in ibrutinib-treated CLL. The method was immunoSEQ multiplex PCR; TCRdb's version includes in-frame clones alone and lacks a portion of them. Among 200,000 to 250,000 clones listed, approximately 79% were seen once. Here the sequenced sample was PBMCs, taken after 12 months of ibrutinib treatment. These TCRs come from a human donor with chronic lymphocytic leukemia.

The V gene is TRBV19, the J gene TRBJ2-3; no reliable D call. V dropped 3 bases and J dropped 4 bases, with 17 bases sitting between them. CDR1 and CDR2 from the germline V gene are LNHDA and SQIVND (reference sequence). This CDR3 spans 16 amino acids. The CDR3 is CASSIHVLRDPDTQYF. The CDR3, as DNA: TGTGCCAGTAGTATCCATGTCCTCCGAGACCCAGATACGCAGTATTTT.

V usage is TRBV18 and J usage is TRBJ2-3, with unresolved D. The ends were cut back, 5 bases at V and 2 bases at J, with 11 bases in the middle. Per the germline V gene, CDR1 is KGHSH and CDR2 is LQKENI. The CDR3 totals 14 residues. CDR3 residues: CASSYTSHTDTQYF. The DNA for the CDR3 is TGTGCCAGCTCATACACCTCTCACACAGATACGCAGTATTTT.